Listed here are 30 T cell receptor beta chains from one sample, sequenced in a study of brain T cells in children with intractable seizures. Only in-frame clones appear in the TCRdb table, and some are missing; sequencing was by immunoSEQ multiplex PCR. Of around 80,000 clones listed, about 90% are singletons. The source material was peripheral blood, sampled at surgery. The receptors stem from a girl between 2 and 10 years old with Rasmussen encephalitis and intractable seizures.

V gene TRBV21-1 combines with J gene TRBJ1-1. TRBV21-1 is recorded as a pseudogene. The CDR3 is 14 amino acids. The CDR3 loop is CASSSKGLNTEAFF. The CDR3 DNA sequence: TGTGCCAGCAGCAGTAAGGGATTAAACACTGAAGCTTTCTTT.

V and J are TRBV5-4 and TRBJ2-1; TRBD2 matches 10 bases. This CDR3 is built from 16 residues. The germline V gene encodes CDR1 SGHNT and CDR2 YYREEE (reference sequence). The junction had 8 bases not matched to a gene; V was cut back by 4 bases and J by 4 bases. CDR3 nucleotide sequence: TGTGCCAGCAGCAACCCAGCGGGGGGGCAGTACAATGAGCAGTTCTTC. This codes for CASSNPAGGQYNEQFF.

The J gene is TRBJ2-3, the V gene TRBV21-1. TRBV21-1 is a recognized pseudogene. This CDR3 is 17 amino acids long. The CDR3 nucleotides read TGTGCCAGCAGCAAAAAGCCGACGGGACCTAGCACAGATACGCAGTATTTT. Amino acid sequence: CASSKKPTGPSTDTQYF.

J is TRBJ1-4 and V is TRBV28; maybe TRBD1 (6 bases). Per germline, CDR1 MDHEN and CDR2 SYDVKM. Trimming removed 3 bases at V and 3 bases at J, with 8 bases between. The CDR3 extends over 14 amino acids. The CDR3 sequence: CASSLGGPNEKLFF. The CDR3 coding sequence is TGTGCCAGCAGTTTGGGGGGGCCTAATGAAAAACTGTTTTTT.

This clone is labeled as medium-sized (0.01 to 0.1%). This CDR3 reads CASSTLDGEQFF. For the CDR3, the DNA is TGTGCCAGCAGCACCTTAGACGGGGAGCAGTTCTTC. The chain recombines TRBV6-5 with TRBJ2-1; D is ambiguous. The CDR3 has 12 amino acids. The germline V and J ends were trimmed by 6 bases and 10 bases, with 13 bases remaining between them. CDR1 MNHEY and CDR2 SVGAGI come from the germline V gene.

This CDR3 reads CASSEALLSSYNEQFF. The CDR3 DNA is TGTGCCAGCAGTGAAGCGCTGTTAAGCTCCTACAATGAGCAGTTCTTC. The rearrangement joins TRBV6-1 to TRBJ2-1; D ambiguous. The germline V and J ends were trimmed by 0 bases and 0 bases, with 9 bases remaining between them. Germline V CDR1 and CDR2: MNHNS, SASEGT. The CDR3 length is 16 residues.

The chain couples TRBV3-1 (or the pseudogene TRBV3-2) to TRBJ1-5, with D possibly matching TRBD1 (5 bases). Germline loops: CDR1 LGHDT, CDR2 YNNKEL (reference sequence). Trimming took 1 base from V and 5 from J, leaving 18 bases between them. The CDR3 consists of 17 residues. The CDR3 nucleotides read TGTGCCAGCAGCCAAGGAATAAGAGGGGAGCGCGATCAGCCCCAGCATTTT. It specifies CASSQGIRGERDQPQHF.

The J gene is TRBJ2-3, the V gene TRBV2; 8 bases are a match to TRBD1. Germline-derived CDR1 and CDR2 are SNHLY and FYNNEI. This CDR3 region has 15 residues. Trimming cost V 5 bases and J 6 bases; bases outside gene matches: 10. CDR3 DNA sequence: TGTGCCAGCAGTCGGGACAGGACCGCCCCCGATACGCAGTATTTT. Protein product: CASSRDRTAPDTQYF.

This clone occurred once. Here the CDR3 reads CASSLGDDNYGYTF. CDR3 DNA sequence: TGTGCCAGCAGCCTGGGGGACGATAACTATGGCTACACCTTC. V and J are TRBV5-4 and TRBJ1-2, with D tentatively TRBD1 (5 bases). Germline V gives CDR1 SGHNT, CDR2 YYREEE (reference sequence). The V gene lost 4 bases and the J gene lost 1 base, with 11 bases spanning the gap. The CDR3 runs to 14 residues.

The J gene is TRBJ2-3, the V gene TRBV7-2, with TRBD1 as a possible D gene (6 bases). The V end was cut by 6 bases, the J end by 1 base, with 14 bases between. This CDR3 spans 15 amino acids. CDR1 SGHTA and CDR2 FQGNSA come from the germline V gene. The chain's CDR3 is CASRGGKPGTDTQYF. As DNA, the CDR3 is TGTGCCAGCAGAGGGGGTAAGCCCGGCACAGATACGCAGTATTTT.

CDR3 sequence: CASSEEGARVVRGANVLTF. The CDR3 DNA reads as TGTGCCAGCAGTGAAGAGGGGGCGCGAGTGGTGCGAGGGGCCAACGTCCTGACTTTC. This rearrangement joins TRBV6-1 to TRBJ2-6; 7 nucleotides line up with TRBD1. CDR1 and CDR2 (germline): MNHNS, SASEGT. The length of the CDR3 is 19 residues. V gave up 1 base and J gave up 4 bases; unmatched junction bases: 13.

The chain has TRBV6-1 and TRBJ2-7; D is possibly TRBD2 (5 bases). Trimming cost V 2 bases and J 3 bases, with 8 bases left between them. Germline-derived CDR1 and CDR2 are MNHNS and SASEGT. The CDR3 spans 13 residues. CDR3 in DNA: TGTGCCAGCAGTGAAAGGGAGTTCTACGAGCAGTACTTC. Its translation is CASSEREFYEQYF.

The V gene is TRBV18, the J gene TRBJ2-7, with a weak D call TRBD1 (7 bases). Germline V CDR1 and CDR2: KGHSH, LQKENI. CDR3 length: 15 amino acids. V was pared by 3 bases and J by 7 bases, with 19 bases between. The CDR3 nucleotides are TGTGCCAGCTCACCGGACAGGACTACTGTTCGGGAGCAGTACTTC. Residues: CASSPDRTTVREQYF.

The table lists this clone with a count of one. The chain combines TRBV19 with TRBJ2-7; D possibly matches TRBD1 or TRBD2 (5 bases each). Trimming cost V 9 bases and J 4 bases, with 22 bases left between them. Germline CDR1 reads LNHDA; CDR2 reads SQIVND (reference sequence). The CDR3 is 15 amino acids. This chain's CDR3 is CASRRGASRSYEQYF. The CDR3, as DNA: TGTGCCAGCCGGCGAGGGGCTAGCAGAAGTTACGAGCAGTACTTC.

The V and J genes are TRBV27 and TRBJ2-5; 8 bases line up with TRBD2. Trimming cost V 3 bases and J 5 bases; bases outside gene matches: 8. The germline CDR1 and CDR2 sequences are MNHEY and SMNVEV (reference sequence). This CDR3 is built from 15 residues. The CDR3 DNA reads TGTGCCAGCAGTTTTGGCGGGAGGAGGGGGGAGACCCAGTACTTC. It specifies CASSFGGRRGETQYF.

This chain uses TRBV6-5 with TRBJ2-1; D may be TRBD1 (5 bases). CDR3 length equals 12 residues. Trimming took off 5 bases at V and 6 bases at J, with 8 bases between the two ends. Germline V CDR1 and CDR2: MNHEY, SVGAGI. The CDR3 spells CASSTGINEQFF. DNA for the CDR3: TGTGCCAGCAGTACAGGAATCAATGAGCAGTTCTTC.

This chain connects TRBV24-1 to TRBJ2-5; D is unresolved. CDR3 length: 14 residues. CDR1 is KGHDR and CDR2 is SFDVKD in the germline V gene. The germline V and J ends were trimmed by 9 bases and 7 bases, with 20 bases remaining between them. The CDR3, as DNA: TGTGCCACCTTTTCAGACGGCTACTGCGGGACCCAGTACTTC. Amino acid sequence: CATFSDGYCGTQYF.

The V call is TRBV19, the J call TRBJ2-7; TRBD1 matches at 10 bases. The length of the CDR3 is 14 residues. Per germline, CDR1 LNHDA and CDR2 SQIVND (reference sequence). The junction had 3 bases not matched to a gene; V was cut back by 5 bases and J by 2 bases. CDR3 region: CASSPGTGAYEQYF. CDR3 DNA sequence: TGTGCCAGTAGTCCCGGGACAGGGGCCTACGAGCAGTACTTC.

This clone was recorded only once. The chain recombines TRBV19 with TRBJ2-2; D may match TRBD1 or TRBD2 (5 bases each). Germline V gene data show CDR1 as LNHDA and CDR2 as SQIVND (reference sequence). The germline V and J ends were trimmed by 8 bases and 6 bases, with 13 bases remaining between them. The CDR3 consists of 13 residues. DNA of the CDR3: TGTGCCAGTTCACCCCGGGGCCCCGGGGAGCTGTTTTTT. Translating gives CASSPRGPGELFF.

This clone was counted a few times. J is TRBJ2-6 and V is TRBV5-5; D call uncertain. The CDR3 consists of 18 residues. V was pared by 0 bases and J by 0 bases, with 13 bases between. CDR1 SGHKS and CDR2 YYEKEE come from the germline V gene (reference sequence). The CDR3 DNA is TGTGCCAGCAGCTTGGCGCTGCGAACCTCCTCTGGGGCCAACGTCCTGACTTTC. This translates into CASSLALRTSSGANVLTF.

V usage is TRBV27 and J usage is TRBJ1-5; no clear D gene. Deletions cut 3 bases from V and 4 bases from J, with 13 bases between. Germline CDR1 and CDR2: MNHEY and SMNVEV (reference sequence). The CDR3 consists of 15 residues. CDR3 DNA sequence: TGTGCCAGCAGTTTTTCGGGGATGGGGAATCAGCCCCAGCATTTT. Its protein is CASSFSGMGNQPQHF.

The rearrangement uses TRBV12-5 and TRBJ2-7; TRBD2 matches 9 bases. The CDR3 length is 16 residues. Germline V gene data show CDR1 as LGHNT and CDR2 as FRNRAP. The J segment lost 3 bases and the V segment lost 4 bases, leaving 10 bases of the junction unmatched. This CDR3 reads CASGYTGTSKSYEQYF. For the CDR3, the DNA is TGTGCTAGTGGTTACACAGGGACTAGCAAAAGCTACGAGCAGTACTTC.

The table lists this clone with a count of one. This chain joins TRBV18 and TRBJ1-5, with TRBD1 matching 8 bases. The ends lost 6 bases at V and 3 bases at J; junction bases unmatched: 10. This CDR3 has 16 amino acids. Germline V gives CDR1 KGHSH, CDR2 LQKENI. The chain's CDR3 is CASSLSGQGNNQPQHF. The CDR3 nucleotides are TGTGCCAGCTCCCTATCAGGACAGGGCAACAATCAGCCCCAGCATTTT. Using reference TRBV18 and TRBJ1-5 for the parts outside the CDR3, the full variable domain is NAGVMQNPRHLVRRRGQEARLRCSPMKGHSHVYWYRQLPEEGLKFMVYLQKENIIDESGMPKERFSAEFPKEGPSILRIQQVVRGDSAAYFCASSLSGQGNNQPQHFGDGTRLSIL.

The chain combines TRBV12-3 or TRBV12-4 with TRBJ1-2; TRBD1 is a possible D gene (6 bases). The ends were cut back, 1 base at V and 7 bases at J, with 10 bases in the middle. The CDR3 runs 13 residues. The chain's CDR3 is CASSLGGAGGYTF. The CDR3 DNA reads as TGTGCCAGCAGTTTAGGGGGGGCGGGTGGCTACACCTTC.

The chain carries TRBV7-9 and TRBJ2-7; TRBD2 might be the D (5 bases). Trimming took off 1 base at V and 4 bases at J, with 17 bases between the two ends. Germline CDR1 reads SEHNR; CDR2 reads FQNEAQ (reference sequence). This CDR3 contains 16 residues. CDR3 in DNA: TGTGCCAGCAGCTTAGAGGAGGAGTCCCCACCTTACGAGCAGTACTTC. It yields the protein CASSLEEESPPYEQYF.

The rearrangement uses TRBV24-1 and TRBJ2-5; weak D call: TRBD2 (7 bases). V was pared by 5 bases and J by 1 base, with 16 bases between. From germline, CDR1 is KGHDR and CDR2 SFDVKD. The length of the CDR3 is 16 residues. The CDR3 sequence is CATSVGRGGTQETQYF. As DNA, the CDR3 is TGTGCCACCAGTGTAGGGAGGGGGGGGACCCAAGAGACCCAGTACTTC.

The V gene is TRBV5-6, the J gene TRBJ1-2, with D unresolved. This CDR3 comprises 15 residues. Between the trimmed V and J ends, which lost 0 bases and 4 bases, there was a span of 13 bases. Germline V lookup: CDR1 SGHDT, CDR2 YYEEEE. CDR3 DNA sequence: TGTGCCAGCAGCTTGGCGTCGGGGTTGTCCTATGGCTACACCTTC. The encoded protein is CASSLASGLSYGYTF.

V usage is TRBV27 and J usage is TRBJ1-1; D is unresolved. V shed 8 bases and J shed 0 bases, with 13 bases lying between them. CDR1 MNHEY and CDR2 SMNVEV come from the germline V gene (reference sequence). This CDR3 has 14 residues. CDR3 DNA sequence: TGTGCCAGCCGAACCGGGGTCATGAACACTGAAGCTTTCTTT. Translation gives CASRTGVMNTEAFF.

The chain carries TRBV5-4 and TRBJ2-3, with D perhaps TRBD1 (5 bases). The CDR3 is 15 amino acids. CDR1 and CDR2 (germline): SGHNT, YYREEE (reference sequence). V was shortened by 4 bases and J by 3 bases, with 15 bases between the two germline ends. CDR3 loop: CASSLTGVNTDTQYF. CDR3 sequence (DNA): TGTGCCAGCAGCCTAACAGGCGTGAATACAGATACGCAGTATTTT.

The J gene is TRBJ2-7, the V gene TRBV29-1; perhaps TRBD2 as D (6 bases). The CDR3 extends over 12 amino acids. In germline, CDR1 is SQVTM, CDR2 ANQGSEA. Trimming shortened V by 3 bases and J by 6 bases, and 12 bases separated the two germline ends. CDR3 in DNA: TGCAGCGTTGAGGTGTGGGGAGGCGAGCAGTACTTC. Its protein product is CSVEVWGGEQYF.